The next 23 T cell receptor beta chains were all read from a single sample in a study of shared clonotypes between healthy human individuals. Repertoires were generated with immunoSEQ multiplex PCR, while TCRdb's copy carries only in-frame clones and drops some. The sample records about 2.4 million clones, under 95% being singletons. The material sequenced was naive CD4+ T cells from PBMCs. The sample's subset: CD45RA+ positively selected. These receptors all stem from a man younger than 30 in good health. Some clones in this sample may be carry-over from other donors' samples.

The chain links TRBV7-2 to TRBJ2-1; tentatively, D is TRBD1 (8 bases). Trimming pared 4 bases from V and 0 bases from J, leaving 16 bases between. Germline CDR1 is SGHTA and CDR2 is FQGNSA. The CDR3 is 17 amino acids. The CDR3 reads CASSSQQGGSSYNEQFF. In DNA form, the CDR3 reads TGTGCCAGCAGCTCTCAACAGGGGGGGAGCTCCTACAATGAGCAGTTCTTC.

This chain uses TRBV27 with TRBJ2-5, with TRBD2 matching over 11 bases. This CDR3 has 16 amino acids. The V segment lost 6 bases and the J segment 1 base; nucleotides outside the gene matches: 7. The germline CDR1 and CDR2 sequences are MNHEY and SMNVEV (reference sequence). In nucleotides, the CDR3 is TGTGCCAGCAGGCGACTAGCGGGGAGTCTCCAAGAGACCCAGTACTTC. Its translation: CASRRLAGSLQETQYF.

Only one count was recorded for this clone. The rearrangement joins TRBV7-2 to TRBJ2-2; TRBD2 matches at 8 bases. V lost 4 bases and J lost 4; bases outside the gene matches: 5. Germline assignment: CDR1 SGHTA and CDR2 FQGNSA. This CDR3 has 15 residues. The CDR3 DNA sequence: TGTGCCAGCAGCTATAGCGGGACCTCCACCGGGGAGCTGTTTTTT. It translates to CASSYSGTSTGELFF. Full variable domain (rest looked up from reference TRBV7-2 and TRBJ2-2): GAGVSQSPSNKVTEKGKDVELRCDPISGHTALYWYRQSLGQGLEFLIYFQGNSAPDKSGLPSDRFSAERTGGSVSTLTIQRTQQEDSAVYLCASSYSGTSTGELFFGEGSRLTVL.

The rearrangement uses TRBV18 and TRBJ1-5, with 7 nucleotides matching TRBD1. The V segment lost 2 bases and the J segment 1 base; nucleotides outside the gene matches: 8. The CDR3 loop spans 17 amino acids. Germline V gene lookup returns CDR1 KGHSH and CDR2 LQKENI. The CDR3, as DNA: TGTGCCAGCTCACCAAGGACAGGCAAGGACAGCAATCAGCCCCAGCATTTT. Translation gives CASSPRTGKDSNQPQHF.

The CDR3 protein is CASSLQGQMNTEAFF. As DNA, the CDR3 is TGTGCCAGCAGTTTACAGGGCCAAATGAACACTGAAGCTTTCTTT. This chain joins TRBV28 and TRBJ1-1, with D possibly being TRBD1 (5 bases). This CDR3 spans 15 amino acids. CDR1 is MDHEN and CDR2 is SYDVKM in the germline V gene. V dropped 2 bases and J dropped 0 bases, with 10 bases sitting between them.

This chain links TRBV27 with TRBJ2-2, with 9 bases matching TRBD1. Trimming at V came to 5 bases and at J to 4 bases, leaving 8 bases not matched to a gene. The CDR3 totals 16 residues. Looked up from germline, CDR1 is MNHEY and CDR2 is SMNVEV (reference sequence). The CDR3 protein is CASSLDRGGSTGELFF. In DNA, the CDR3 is TGTGCCAGCAGTCTTGACAGGGGGGGTAGCACCGGGGAGCTGTTTTTT.

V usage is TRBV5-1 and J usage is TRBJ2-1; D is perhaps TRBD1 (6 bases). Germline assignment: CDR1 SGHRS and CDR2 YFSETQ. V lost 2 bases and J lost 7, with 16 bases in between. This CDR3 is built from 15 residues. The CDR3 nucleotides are TGCGCCAGCAGCTTATACAGGGAAGTAGGGAATGAGCAGTTCTTC. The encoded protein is CASSLYREVGNEQFF.

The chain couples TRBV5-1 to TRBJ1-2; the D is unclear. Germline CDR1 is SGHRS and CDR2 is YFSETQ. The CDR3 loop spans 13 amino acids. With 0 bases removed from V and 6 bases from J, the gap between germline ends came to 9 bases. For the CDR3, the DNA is TGCGCCAGCAGCTTGGATCCCGGGAATGGCTACACCTTC. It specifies CASSLDPGNGYTF.

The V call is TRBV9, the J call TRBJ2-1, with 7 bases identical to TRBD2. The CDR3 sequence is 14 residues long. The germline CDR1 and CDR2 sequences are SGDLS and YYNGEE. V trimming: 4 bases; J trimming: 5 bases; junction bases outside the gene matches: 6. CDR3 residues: CASSQLAVNNEQFF. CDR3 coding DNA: TGTGCCAGCAGCCAGCTAGCGGTTAACAATGAGCAGTTCTTC.

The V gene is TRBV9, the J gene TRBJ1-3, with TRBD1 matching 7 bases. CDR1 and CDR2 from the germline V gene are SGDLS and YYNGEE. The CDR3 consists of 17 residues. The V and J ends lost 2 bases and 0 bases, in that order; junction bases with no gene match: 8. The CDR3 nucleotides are TGTGCCAGCAGCGTTAACCCCGGGACAGCCTCTGGAAACACCATATATTTT. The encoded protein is CASSVNPGTASGNTIYF.

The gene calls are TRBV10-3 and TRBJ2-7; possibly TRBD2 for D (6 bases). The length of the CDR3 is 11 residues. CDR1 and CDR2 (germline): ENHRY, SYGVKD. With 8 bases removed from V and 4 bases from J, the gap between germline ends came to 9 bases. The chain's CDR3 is CAIGGIYEQYF. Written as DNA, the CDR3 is TGTGCCATCGGCGGGATATACGAGCAGTACTTC.

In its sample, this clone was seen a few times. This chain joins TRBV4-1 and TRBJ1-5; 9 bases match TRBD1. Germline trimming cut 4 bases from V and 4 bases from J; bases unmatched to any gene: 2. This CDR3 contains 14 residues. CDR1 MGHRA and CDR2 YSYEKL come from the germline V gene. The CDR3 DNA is TGCGCCAGCAGCCCTGGACAGGGGAATCAGCCCCAGCATTTT. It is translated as CASSPGQGNQPQHF.

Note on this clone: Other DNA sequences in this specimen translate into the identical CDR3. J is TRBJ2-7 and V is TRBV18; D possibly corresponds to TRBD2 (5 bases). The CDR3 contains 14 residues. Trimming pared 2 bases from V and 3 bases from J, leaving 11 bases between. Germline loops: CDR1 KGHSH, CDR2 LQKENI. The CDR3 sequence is CASSPGRANYEQYF. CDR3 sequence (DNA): TGTGCCAGCTCACCAGGGCGGGCCAACTACGAGCAGTACTTC.

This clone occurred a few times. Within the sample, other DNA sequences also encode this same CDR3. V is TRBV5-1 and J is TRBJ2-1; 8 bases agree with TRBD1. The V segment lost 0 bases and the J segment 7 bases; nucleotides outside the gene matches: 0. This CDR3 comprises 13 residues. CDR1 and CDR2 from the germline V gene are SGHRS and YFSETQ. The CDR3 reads CASSLGQGNEQFF. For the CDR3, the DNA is TGCGCCAGCAGCTTGGGACAGGGGAATGAGCAGTTCTTC.

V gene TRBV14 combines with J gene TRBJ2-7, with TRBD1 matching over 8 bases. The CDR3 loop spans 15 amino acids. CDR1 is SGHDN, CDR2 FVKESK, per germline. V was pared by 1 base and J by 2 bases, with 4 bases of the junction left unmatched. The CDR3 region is CASSQVGTGPYEQYF. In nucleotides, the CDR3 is TGTGCCAGCAGCCAAGTCGGGACAGGCCCCTACGAGCAGTACTTC.

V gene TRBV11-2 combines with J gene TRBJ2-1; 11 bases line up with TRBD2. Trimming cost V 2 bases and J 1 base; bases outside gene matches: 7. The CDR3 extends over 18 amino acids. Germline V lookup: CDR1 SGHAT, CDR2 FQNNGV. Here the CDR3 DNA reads TGTGCCAGCAGCTTAATTACTAGCGGGAGAGCGTCCTACAATGAGCAGTTCTTC. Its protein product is CASSLITSGRASYNEQFF.

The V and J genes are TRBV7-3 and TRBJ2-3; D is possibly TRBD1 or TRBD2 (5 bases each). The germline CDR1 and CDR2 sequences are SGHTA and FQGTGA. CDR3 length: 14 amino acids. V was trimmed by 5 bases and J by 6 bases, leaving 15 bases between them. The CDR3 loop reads CASSVGRGPDTQYF. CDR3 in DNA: TGTGCCAGCAGCGTGGGACGGGGCCCCGATACGCAGTATTTT.

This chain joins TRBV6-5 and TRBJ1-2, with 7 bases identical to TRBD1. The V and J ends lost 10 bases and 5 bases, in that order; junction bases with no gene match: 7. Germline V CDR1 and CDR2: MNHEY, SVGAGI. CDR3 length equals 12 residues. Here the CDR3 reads CAIRDSQYGYTF. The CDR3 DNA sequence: TGTGCCATTAGGGACAGTCAGTATGGCTACACCTTC.

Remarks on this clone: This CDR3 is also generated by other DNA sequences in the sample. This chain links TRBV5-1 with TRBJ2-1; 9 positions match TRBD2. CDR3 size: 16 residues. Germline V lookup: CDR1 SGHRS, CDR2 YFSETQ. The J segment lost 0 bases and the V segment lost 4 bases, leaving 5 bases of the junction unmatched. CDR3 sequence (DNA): TGCGCCAGCAGCCCGCTAGCGGGGAGCTCCTACAATGAGCAGTTCTTC. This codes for CASSPLAGSSYNEQFF.

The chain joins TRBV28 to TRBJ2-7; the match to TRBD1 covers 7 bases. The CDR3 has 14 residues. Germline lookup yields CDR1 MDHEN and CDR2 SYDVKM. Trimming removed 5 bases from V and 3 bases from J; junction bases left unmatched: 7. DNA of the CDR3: TGTGCCAGCAGTCCGCAAGGACAGGTCTACGAGCAGTACTTC. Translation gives CASSPQGQVYEQYF.

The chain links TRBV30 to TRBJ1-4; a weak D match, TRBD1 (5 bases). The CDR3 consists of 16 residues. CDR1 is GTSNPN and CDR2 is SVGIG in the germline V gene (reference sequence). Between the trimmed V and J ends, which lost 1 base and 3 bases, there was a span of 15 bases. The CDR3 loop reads CAWSGNAWGANEKLFF. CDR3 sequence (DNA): TGTGCCTGGAGTGGGAATGCCTGGGGGGCTAATGAAAAACTGTTTTTT.

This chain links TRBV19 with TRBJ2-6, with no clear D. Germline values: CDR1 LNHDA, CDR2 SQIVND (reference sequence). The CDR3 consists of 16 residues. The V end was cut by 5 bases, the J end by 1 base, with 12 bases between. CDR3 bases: TGTGCCAGTAGTCCCGAGCTAGGGTCTGGGGCCAACGTCCTGACTTTC. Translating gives CASSPELGSGANVLTF.

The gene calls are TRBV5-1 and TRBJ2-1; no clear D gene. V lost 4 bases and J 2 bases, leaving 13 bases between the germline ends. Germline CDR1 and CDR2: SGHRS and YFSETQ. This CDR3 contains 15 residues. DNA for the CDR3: TGCGCCAGCAGCGGCCGAACGGGTACCTACAATGAGCAGTTCTTC. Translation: CASSGRTGTYNEQFF. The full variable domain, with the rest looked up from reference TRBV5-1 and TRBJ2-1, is KAGVTQTPRYLIKTRGQQVTLSCSPISGHRSVSWYQQTPGQGLQFLFEYFSETQRNKGNFPGRFSGRQFSNSRSEMNVSTLELGDSALYLCASSGRTGTYNEQFFGPGTRLTVL.